Listed below are T cell receptor beta chains from one sample, sequenced in a study of blood T cell repertoires in COVID-19. Method: immunoSEQ multiplex PCR; TCRdb's copy keeps in-frame clones and lacks some. The sample gives some 130,000 clones, roughly 91% of which show up once; under 4.5% is in the top ten. The sequenced sample was peripheral blood. The receptors originated from a man aged 60 to 75 with COVID-19, enrolled during active disease. Each CDR3 is given with its conserved first and last residue. Clone size is stated in some rows and not others, as once, few, many or a class when expanded.

V: TRBV7-3
size: once
CDR3: CASSQAGGSTDTQYF

V: TRBV9
size: NA
CDR3: CASSEDRAPSGANVLTF

V: TRBV10-2
size: few
CDR3: CASSEGHRVRTEAFF

V: TRBV7-8
size: NA
CDR3: CASNQGAYQPQHF

V: TRBV19
size: NA
CDR3: CASGGDRGHGNTIYF

V: TRBV27
size: NA
CDR3: CASSRRGLQYGYTF

V: TRBV28
size: NA
CDR3: CASSLGGAGNTIYF

V: TRBV28
size: NA
CDR3: CASSFTGFDNEQFF

V: TRBV5-1
size: NA
CDR3: CASSSGQVAPKETQYF

V: TRBV18
size: NA
CDR3: CASSRGRDSNQPQHF